What follows are 32 T cell receptor beta chains derived from one specimen sequenced in a study of blood T cell repertoires in COVID-19 (dated by TCRdb to 2020 to 2022). Library generation was performed with the immunoSEQ multiplex PCR assay. TCRdb re-hosts the immuneACCESS table, in-frame sequences only. Its copies lack some clones; in the studies checked, an unresolved V gene accounts for under half of them, and the cause for the rest is not known. The sample yields 160,000 or so clones; 82% were counted once. The ten largest clonotypes hold over 7.5% of the sample. The sequencing sample was made of peripheral blood. The receptors were sampled from a woman aged 70-85 years with acute or convalescent COVID-19.

V and J are TRBV19 and TRBJ2-3, with 12 bases fitting TRBD1. The germline V gene has CDR1 LNHDA and CDR2 SQIVND (reference sequence). This CDR3 is 14 amino acids long. With 4 bases clipped from V and 6 bases from J, the junction kept 2 bases outside the gene matches. The CDR3 nucleotides are TGTGCCAGTAGTAGGGACAGGGGGCGCGATACGCAGTATTTT. Encoded protein: CASSRDRGRDTQYF.

J is TRBJ1-5 and V is TRBV16; D unclear. CDR3 length equals 12 residues. Trimming took off 2 bases at V and 7 bases at J, with 6 bases between the two ends. CDR1 and CDR2 (germline): KGHSY, FQNENV. The CDR3 is CASSQTYQPQHF. CDR3 nucleotide sequence: TGTGCCAGCAGCCAAACTTACCAGCCCCAGCATTTT. The full variable domain, with the rest looked up from reference TRBV16 and TRBJ1-5, is GEEVAQTPKHLVRGEGQKAKLYCAPIKGHSYVFWYQQVLKNEFKFLISFQNENVFDETGMPKERFSAKCLPNSPCSLEIQATKLEDSAVYFCASSQTYQPQHFGDGTRLSIL.

The rearrangement joins TRBV20-1 to TRBJ2-7; 7 bases fit TRBD2. V lost 3 bases, J lost 7 bases, and 15 bases stayed unmatched. Germline lookup yields CDR1 DFQATT and CDR2 SNEGSKA (reference sequence). The CDR3 is made up of 15 amino acids. The CDR3 DNA is TGCAGTGCTAGTGATAGAGGGAGGGTTTTGGGGGAGCAGTACTTC. Its protein is CSASDRGRVLGEQYF.

This clone was seen at least ten times. The sample holds other DNA sequences that translate to the same CDR3. The J gene is TRBJ2-2, the V gene TRBV5-1; TRBD1 matches 7 bases. CDR3 size: 16 residues. J was trimmed by 0 bases and V by 0 bases; bases with no gene match: 2. Germline V gives CDR1 SGHRS, CDR2 YFSETQ. CDR3 residues: CASSLGGTANTGELFF. CDR3 bases: TGCGCCAGCAGCTTGGGGGGGACAGCGAACACCGGGGAGCTGTTTTTT.

The gene calls are TRBV4-3 and TRBJ2-2; 11 bases agree with TRBD2. The CDR3 is made up of 18 amino acids. Trimming took 0 bases from V and 0 from J; bases not matched to a gene: 3. Germline CDR1 reads LGHNA; CDR2 reads YSLEER. CDR3 sequence reads: CASSQETSGGPNTGELFF. CDR3 in DNA: TGCGCCAGCAGCCAAGAAACTAGCGGGGGCCCGAACACCGGGGAGCTGTTTTTT.

This chain joins TRBV7-9 and TRBJ1-2, with TRBD1 matching over 7 bases. CDR1 and CDR2 (germline): SEHNR, FQNEAQ (reference sequence). V dropped 4 bases and J dropped 6; count of bases not matched to a gene: 11. The CDR3 contains 15 residues. The CDR3 DNA sequence: TGTGCCAGCAGCTCGGGGATGACAGGGCACGATGGCTACACCTTC. Residues: CASSSGMTGHDGYTF.

The gene calls are TRBV2 and TRBJ1-2; D ambiguous. The V end lost 1 base, the J end lost 1 base, and 4 bases lay between the germline ends. This CDR3 contains 13 residues. Germline V gene lookup returns CDR1 SNHLY and CDR2 FYNNEI. The CDR3 bases are TGTGCCAGCAGTGAAGGCGGTAACTATGGCTACACCTTC. Translating it yields CASSEGGNYGYTF. Combining the CDR3 with reference TRBV2 and TRBJ1-2 gives the whole variable domain EPEVTQTPSHQVTQMGQEVILRCVPISNHLYFYWYRQILGQKVEFLVSFYNNEISEKSEIFDDQFSVERPDGSNFTLKIRSTKLEDSAMYFCASSEGGNYGYTFGSGTRLTVV.

The chain has TRBV28 and TRBJ1-2; D gene uncertain. Germline CDR1 reads MDHEN; CDR2 reads SYDVKM. V dropped 4 bases and J dropped 5 bases, with 17 bases sitting between them. This CDR3 is built from 15 residues. CDR3: CASSSLTRIGYGYTF. The DNA for the CDR3 is TGTGCCAGCAGTTCCCTAACGAGGATCGGATATGGCTACACCTTC.

This sequence joins TRBV30 and TRBJ2-5; TRBD1 is a possible D gene (5 bases). The ends were cut back, 1 base at V and 5 bases at J, with 11 bases in the middle. Germline lookup yields CDR1 GTSNPN and CDR2 SVGIG (reference sequence). The CDR3 covers 13 residues. The CDR3 nucleotides read TGTGCCTGGAGTGAAGGCGCAGGGGAGACCCAGTACTTC. Translating it yields CAWSEGAGETQYF.

V usage is TRBV20-1 and J usage is TRBJ2-3; a weak D match, TRBD2 (6 bases). The V and J ends lost 3 bases and 0 bases respectively, with 10 bases between them. This CDR3 spans 14 amino acids. Germline-derived CDR1 and CDR2 are DFQATT and SNEGSKA (reference sequence). The CDR3 DNA is TGCAGTGCTAGTATAGCGGATAGCACAGATACGCAGTATTTT. Translation gives CSASIADSTDTQYF.

V is TRBV6-5 and J is TRBJ2-2; tentative D call: TRBD1 (5 bases). Germline loops: CDR1 MNHEY, CDR2 SVGAGI. The length of the CDR3 is 16 residues. Trimming took off 2 bases at V and 3 bases at J, with 13 bases between the two ends. CDR3 bases: TGTGCCAGCAGTTACACCGCCGACAGCTACACCGGGGAGCTGTTTTTT. Translating it yields CASSYTADSYTGELFF.

V gene TRBV20-1 combines with J gene TRBJ2-7, with a possible D match to TRBD2 (6 bases). The CDR3 contains 11 residues. Per germline, CDR1 DFQATT and CDR2 SNEGSKA (reference sequence). V gave up 3 bases and J gave up 5 bases, with 8 bases separating them. CDR3 bases: TGCAGTGCTAGCAGGGAGGACGAGCAGTACTTC. Its translation is CSASREDEQYF.

The V and J genes are TRBV30 and TRBJ1-6; 11 nucleotides align to TRBD1. The V segment lost 4 bases and the J segment 7 bases; nucleotides outside the gene matches: 6. This CDR3 has 15 residues. From germline, CDR1 is GTSNPN and CDR2 SVGIG (reference sequence). The CDR3 sequence is CAWTLGTGGNSPLHF. The DNA for the CDR3 is TGTGCCTGGACCCTCGGGACAGGGGGGAATTCACCCCTCCACTTT.

The chain is built from TRBV2 and TRBJ1-1, with unresolved D. This CDR3 spans 13 amino acids. Between the trimmed V and J ends, which lost 6 bases and 1 base, there was a span of 9 bases. The germline CDR1 and CDR2 sequences are SNHLY and FYNNEI. The DNA of the CDR3 is TGTGCCAGCAGCCAAGCAGGGAACACTGAAGCTTTCTTT. Translating gives CASSQAGNTEAFF.

The chain combines TRBV9 with TRBJ1-6; no clear D gene. Germline loops: CDR1 SGDLS, CDR2 YYNGEE. The CDR3 loop spans 12 amino acids. Trimming took 3 bases from V and 6 from J, leaving 4 bases between them. The CDR3 is CASSGGNSPLHF. CDR3 nucleotides: TGTGCCAGCAGCGGAGGTAATTCACCCCTCCACTTT. The full variable domain, completed using reference TRBV9 and TRBJ1-6, is DSGVTQTPKHLITATGQRVTLRCSPRSGDLSVYWYQQSLDQGLQFLIQYYNGEERAKGNILERFSAQQFPDLHSELNLSSLELGDSALYFCASSGGNSPLHFGNGTRLTVT.

V gene TRBV5-4 combines with J gene TRBJ2-1; 8 bases line up with TRBD2. The trim removed 5 bases at V and 0 bases at J, leaving 4 bases unmatched. Germline assignment: CDR1 SGHNT and CDR2 YYREEE (reference sequence). The CDR3 is made up of 15 amino acids. CDR3 bases: TGTGCCAGCAGGGGGAGCGGGAGCTCCTACAATGAGCAGTTCTTC. Translation: CASRGSGSSYNEQFF.

The V gene is TRBV28, the J gene TRBJ2-7, with D unresolved. V shed 6 bases and J shed 4 bases, with 19 bases lying between them. The germline CDR1 and CDR2 sequences are MDHEN and SYDVKM. CDR3 length: 15 residues. The chain's CDR3 is CASSSPRRNLYEQYF. CDR3 DNA: TGTGCCAGCAGCTCACCCCGGAGAAACCTATACGAGCAGTACTTC.

The chain employs TRBV6-4 and TRBJ2-3; 7 nucleotides line up with TRBD2. The CDR3 runs 13 residues. The V gene's germline CDR1 is MRHNA and CDR2 SNTAGT. The V segment lost 5 bases and the J segment 3 bases; nucleotides outside the gene matches: 2. The CDR3 here is CASSLGLTDTQYF. CDR3 DNA sequence: TGTGCCAGCAGTTTGGGACTAACAGATACGCAGTATTTT.

The J gene is TRBJ2-1, the V gene TRBV20-1; maybe TRBD1 (5 bases). The germline CDR1 and CDR2 sequences are DFQATT and SNEGSKA (reference sequence). V lost 6 bases and J lost 5, with 8 bases in between. The CDR3 sequence is 11 residues long. CDR3 protein: CSAFRDNEQFF. The CDR3 DNA reads as TGCAGTGCATTCAGGGACAATGAGCAGTTCTTC.

This clone has a single count. CDR3 in DNA: TGCGCCAGCAGCTCGGGACAGGGGGCAACAGATACGCAGTATTTT. Its protein product is CASSSGQGATDTQYF. The chain joins TRBV5-1 to TRBJ2-3; the match to TRBD1 covers 12 bases. V dropped 3 bases and J dropped 3; count of bases not matched to a gene: 2. This CDR3 has 15 amino acids. Germline CDR1 reads SGHRS; CDR2 reads YFSETQ. Combining the CDR3 with reference TRBV5-1 and TRBJ2-3 gives the whole variable domain KAGVTQTPRYLIKTRGQQVTLSCSPISGHRSVSWYQQTPGQGLQFLFEYFSETQRNKGNFPGRFSGRQFSNSRSEMNVSTLELGDSALYLCASSSGQGATDTQYFGPGTRLTVL.

The J gene is TRBJ2-7, the V gene TRBV1; the table assigns TRBD2, which was not confirmed against the DNA. TRBV1 counts as a pseudogene. This CDR3 is built from 14 residues. CDR3 nucleotides: TGCACCAGCAGCGTCGGGGAGAGGAGGGTCGAGCAGTACTTC. Translation: CTSSVGERRVEQYF.

The V gene is TRBV28, the J gene TRBJ2-3; 11 bases align to TRBD2. The CDR3 is 16 amino acids. In germline, CDR1 is MDHEN, CDR2 SYDVKM. Trimming at V came to 3 bases and at J to 4 bases, leaving 6 bases not matched to a gene. CDR3 nucleotides: TGTGCCAGCAGTTTTAGCGGGAGGGCAATCGCAGATACGCAGTATTTT. Protein sequence: CASSFSGRAIADTQYF.

V usage is TRBV9 and J usage is TRBJ1-1; D unresolved. The CDR3 sequence is 13 residues long. Germline CDR1 SGDLS, CDR2 YYNGEE. V was trimmed by 4 bases and J by 0 bases, leaving 7 bases between them. CDR3 protein: CASSQAMNTEAFF. CDR3 bases: TGTGCCAGCAGCCAGGCCATGAACACTGAAGCTTTCTTT.

The chain recombines TRBV5-1 with TRBJ2-2, with 7 nucleotides matching TRBD1. This CDR3 has 15 amino acids. Germline V gives CDR1 SGHRS, CDR2 YFSETQ. The ends lost 4 bases at V and 4 bases at J; junction bases unmatched: 7. CDR3 residues: CASSPGQLRTGELFF. The DNA for the CDR3 is TGCGCCAGCAGCCCGGGACAGCTACGCACCGGGGAGCTGTTTTTT.

The sample holds one count of this clone. This chain links TRBV7-9 with TRBJ2-5; perhaps TRBD1 as D (6 bases). CDR1 and CDR2 from the germline V gene are SEHNR and FQNEAQ (reference sequence). This CDR3 region has 15 residues. Trimming cost V 1 base and J 2 bases, with 11 bases left between them. The CDR3 here is CASSLGRTEQETQYF. Written as DNA, the CDR3 is TGTGCCAGCAGCTTAGGAAGGACAGAACAAGAGACCCAGTACTTC.

This chain connects TRBV27 to TRBJ2-3; 8 bases agree with TRBD2. The germline V gene has CDR1 MNHEY and CDR2 SMNVEV (reference sequence). This CDR3 region has 17 residues. The ends lost 10 bases at V and 0 bases at J; junction bases unmatched: 15. The CDR3 bases are TGTGCCACTAGTTTTGGGGGCACTAGCGGTAGCACAGATACGCAGTATTTT. Its protein product is CATSFGGTSGSTDTQYF.

The chain employs TRBV27 and TRBJ2-7; D is possibly TRBD1 (5 bases). The CDR3 runs 14 residues. Trimming stripped 8 bases from V and 0 bases from J, with 14 bases between. Germline CDR1 MNHEY, CDR2 SMNVEV (reference sequence). DNA for the CDR3: TGTGCCAGCCGGACACTCGAACTCTCCTACGAGCAGTACTTC. Residues: CASRTLELSYEQYF.

V usage is TRBV21-1 and J usage is TRBJ2-1; the table's D call of TRBD2 was not tested on the DNA. TRBV21-1 is deemed a pseudogene. This CDR3 is built from 16 residues. The CDR3 DNA sequence: TGTGCCAGCAGCAAAGCTCTAGCGGGAGGGATCAATGAGCAGTTCTTC. This encodes CASSKALAGGINEQFF.

V and J are TRBV6-5 and TRBJ1-1; a possible D gene is TRBD1 (6 bases). The V end lost 10 bases, the J end lost 4 bases, and 16 bases lay between the germline ends. This CDR3 has 13 residues. Germline loops: CDR1 MNHEY, CDR2 SVGAGI. The chain's CDR3 is CATGRGAVTEAFF. The CDR3 DNA reads as TGTGCCACCGGCCGGGGGGCGGTCACTGAAGCTTTCTTT.

The rearrangement uses TRBV5-1 and TRBJ2-1, with 10 bases matching TRBD2. The CDR3 is 17 amino acids. Germline V lookup: CDR1 SGHRS, CDR2 YFSETQ. V shed 2 bases, J shed 4 bases, and the junction held 9 bases outside the gene matches. The CDR3 sequence: CASSLLAGGRRYNEQFF. CDR3 coding DNA: TGCGCCAGCAGCTTATTAGCGGGGGGCAGACGGTACAATGAGCAGTTCTTC.

CDR3 nucleotide sequence: TGTGCCAGCTCACCACTGACTAGCGGGAGAGGGGCAGATACGCAGTATTTT. Its translation is CASSPLTSGRGADTQYF. The chain joins TRBV18 to TRBJ2-3; TRBD2 matches 12 bases. Germline assignment: CDR1 KGHSH and CDR2 LQKENI. V shed 1 base, J shed 4 bases, and the junction held 6 bases outside the gene matches. CDR3 length: 17 residues.

This rearrangement joins TRBV15 to TRBJ2-4, with TRBD2 matching over 13 bases. The CDR3 totals 17 residues. From germline, CDR1 is LNHNV and CDR2 YYDKDF (reference sequence). After removal of 0 bases from V and 7 bases from J, the junction contained 6 bases not matched to a gene. The CDR3, as DNA: TGTGCCACCAGCAGAGACGGGACTAGCGGGGTCAGGAACATTCAGTACTTC. This translates into CATSRDGTSGVRNIQYF.